The clone carrying this TCR beta chain was seen repeatedly, ten times or more. Per germline, CDR1 MNHEY and CDR2 SMNVEV (reference sequence). The CDR3 runs 16 residues. The V and J ends lost 5 bases and 6 bases, in that order; junction bases with no gene match: 10. These data originate in a study of T-cell reconstitution after alpha-beta-depleted transplantation in children. As it was prepared, the TCRbeta library received unique molecular identifiers. TCRdb reprocessed the PCR reads via MiXCR and lists one record per CDR3 protein. The sample lists about 610,000 distinct CDR3 sequences, roughly 10% occurring once.

The source material was PBMCs from the stem cell graft donor, sampled from the stem cell graft. The TCR sequence derives from a human donor who donated a stem cell graft to a child with acute myeloid leukemia. The chain couples TRBV27 to TRBJ2-2, with TRBD2 identical over 9 bases. CDR3 DNA sequence: TGTGCCAGCAGTCTCATAGCGGGAGTCTATTCCGGGGAGCTGTTTTTT. This codes for CASSLIAGVYSGELFF.